The 10 T cell receptor beta chains presented below share a single source sample, sequenced in a study of blood T cell repertoires in COVID-19. Data came from immunoSEQ multiplex PCR; TCRdb stores just in-frame clones and leaves some out. The sample lists roughly 150,000 clones, around 80% occurring once. The sequenced sample was PBMCs or T cells enriched from blood (not recorded which). The receptors stem from a man between 65 and 85 years old who had been exposed to COVID-19.

This chain links TRBV11-2 with TRBJ2-7; no firm D call. Trimming removed 3 bases from V and 3 bases from J, with 12 bases in between. Germline CDR1 is SGHAT and CDR2 is FQNNGV. The CDR3 has 14 residues. The CDR3 sequence: CASSLSPGGYEQYF. In DNA, the CDR3 is TGTGCCAGCAGCTTGTCGCCGGGTGGCTACGAGCAGTACTTC.

The rearrangement links TRBV6-4 to TRBJ1-3; no definite D call. Germline V gene sequence: CDR1 MRHNA, CDR2 SNTAGT. The CDR3 spans 13 residues. V lost 7 bases, J lost 0 bases, and 7 bases lay in between. CDR3 sequence (DNA): TGTGCCAGCACCCCCTACTCTGGAAACACCATATATTTT. This sequence encodes CASTPYSGNTIYF.

CDR3 amino acids: CASSPWTSGTYEQYF. CDR3 coding DNA: TGTGCCAGCAGTCCGTGGACTAGCGGAACTTACGAGCAGTACTTC. V usage is TRBV6-2 or TRBV6-3 and J usage is TRBJ2-7; 10 positions agree with TRBD2. The J segment lost 4 bases and the V segment lost 5 bases, leaving 8 bases of the junction unmatched. Germline assignment: CDR1 MNHEY and CDR2 SVGEGT. There are 15 residues in the CDR3.

The chain uses TRBV7-8 and TRBJ2-5; 14 positions agree with TRBD2. Losses at the gene ends were 5 bases for V and 8 bases for J; bases not matched to a gene: 7. Germline CDR1 is SGHVS and CDR2 is FQNEAQ. The CDR3 loop spans 15 amino acids. Here the CDR3 DNA reads TGTGCCAGCAGCCGAGGGACTAGCGGGGGTGTAACCCAGTACTTC. It is translated as CASSRGTSGGVTQYF. The complete variable domain, with remaining parts taken from reference TRBV7-8 and TRBJ2-5, reads GAGVSQSPRYKVAKRGQDVALRCDPISGHVSLFWYQQALGQGPEFLTYFQNEAQLDKSGLPSDRFFAERPEGSVSTLKIQRTQQEDSAVYLCASSRGTSGGVTQYFGPGTRLLVL.

The V gene is TRBV5-1, the J gene TRBJ2-3; TRBD1 aligns across 7 bases. CDR3 length: 14 residues. V dropped 2 bases and J dropped 3; count of bases not matched to a gene: 3. Germline CDR1 is SGHRS and CDR2 is YFSETQ. CDR3 protein: CASSLTGATDTQYF. The DNA for the CDR3 is TGCGCCAGCAGCTTAACAGGGGCAACAGATACGCAGTATTTT.

The rearrangement links TRBV14 to TRBJ1-1; D might be TRBD1 (5 bases). The CDR3 extends over 13 amino acids. Germline values: CDR1 SGHDN, CDR2 FVKESK. Trimming took off 4 bases at V and 1 base at J, with 7 bases between the two ends. CDR3 bases: TGTGCCAGCAGCCGCGGGGGGAACACTGAAGCTTTCTTT. Translated, it gives CASSRGGNTEAFF.

The V and J genes are TRBV5-4 and TRBJ2-5; 8 bases fit TRBD2. With 2 bases clipped from V and 2 bases from J, the junction kept 8 bases outside the gene matches. The CDR3 runs 16 residues. Germline CDR1 is SGHNT and CDR2 is YYREEE (reference sequence). The CDR3 nucleotides are TGTGCCAGCAGCTTTGGGTCTAGCGGGCTACAAGAGACCCAGTACTTC. This translates into CASSFGSSGLQETQYF. The full variable domain, in which reference TRBV5-4 and TRBJ2-5 provide the parts outside the CDR3, is ETGVTQSPTHLIKTRGQQVTLRCSSQSGHNTVSWYQQALGQGPQFIFQYYREEENGRGNFPPRFSGLQFPNYSSELNVNALELDDSALYLCASSFGSSGLQETQYFGPGTRLLVL.

This rearrangement joins TRBV6-2 or TRBV6-3 to TRBJ1-3; maybe TRBD1 (6 bases). Germline CDR1 is MNHEY and CDR2 is SVGEGT. This CDR3 is 15 amino acids long. Trimming shortened V by 6 bases and J by 1 base, and 13 bases separated the two germline ends. The CDR3 nucleotides read TGTGCCAGCAGCTGGGACACCAGATCTGGAAACACCATATATTTT. Encoded protein: CASSWDTRSGNTIYF.

This rearrangement joins TRBV19 to TRBJ2-7; TRBD1 matches at 9 bases. The CDR3 contains 14 residues. With 4 bases clipped from V and 6 bases from J, the junction kept 7 bases outside the gene matches. Germline loops: CDR1 LNHDA, CDR2 SQIVND (reference sequence). CDR3 amino acids: CASSSRDRAGEQYF. Written as DNA, the CDR3 is TGTGCCAGTAGTAGCCGGGACAGGGCGGGCGAGCAGTACTTC.

This sequence joins TRBV27 and TRBJ1-2; 10 bases match TRBD1. J was trimmed by 8 bases and V by 5 bases; bases with no gene match: 8. CDR3 length: 14 amino acids. Per germline, CDR1 MNHEY and CDR2 SMNVEV (reference sequence). CDR3 bases: TGTGCCAGCAGTGTGGGACAGGGGAGATGGGGCTACACCTTC. Residues: CASSVGQGRWGYTF.